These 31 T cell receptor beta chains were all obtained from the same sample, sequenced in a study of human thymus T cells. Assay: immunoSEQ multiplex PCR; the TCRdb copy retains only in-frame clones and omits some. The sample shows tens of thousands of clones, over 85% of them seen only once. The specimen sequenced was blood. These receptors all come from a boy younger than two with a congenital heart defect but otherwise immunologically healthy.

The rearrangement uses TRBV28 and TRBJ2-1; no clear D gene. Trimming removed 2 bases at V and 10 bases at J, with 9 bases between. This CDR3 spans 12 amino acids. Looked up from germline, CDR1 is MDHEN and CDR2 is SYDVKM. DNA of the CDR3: TGTGCCAGCAGTTTAAACGTGGGAGAGCAGTTCTTC. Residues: CASSLNVGEQFF.

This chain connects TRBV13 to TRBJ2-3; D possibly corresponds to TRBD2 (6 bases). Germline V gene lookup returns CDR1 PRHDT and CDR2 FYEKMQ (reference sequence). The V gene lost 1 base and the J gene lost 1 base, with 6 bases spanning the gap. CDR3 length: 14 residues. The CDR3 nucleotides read TGTGCCAGCAGCTTAGCGGGGGGCACAGATACGCAGTATTTT. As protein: CASSLAGGTDTQYF. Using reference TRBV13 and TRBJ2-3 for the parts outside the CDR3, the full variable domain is AAGVIQSPRHLIKEKRETATLKCYPIPRHDTVYWYQQGPGQDPQFLISFYEKMQSDKGSIPDRFSAQQFSDYHSELNMSSLELGDSALYFCASSLAGGTDTQYFGPGTRLTVL.

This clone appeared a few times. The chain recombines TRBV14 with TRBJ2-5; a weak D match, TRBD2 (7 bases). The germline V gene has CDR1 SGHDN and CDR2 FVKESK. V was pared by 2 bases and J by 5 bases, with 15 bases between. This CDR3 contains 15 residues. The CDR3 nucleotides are TGTGCCAGCAGCCAATTTGGGGGGGGCGGTGAGACCCAGTACTTC. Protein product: CASSQFGGGGETQYF.

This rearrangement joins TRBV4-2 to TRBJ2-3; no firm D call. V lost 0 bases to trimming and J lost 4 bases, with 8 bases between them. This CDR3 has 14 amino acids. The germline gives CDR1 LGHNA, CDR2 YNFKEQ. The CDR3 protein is CASSQDPRADTQYF. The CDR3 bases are TGTGCCAGCAGCCAAGACCCTCGGGCAGATACGCAGTATTTT.

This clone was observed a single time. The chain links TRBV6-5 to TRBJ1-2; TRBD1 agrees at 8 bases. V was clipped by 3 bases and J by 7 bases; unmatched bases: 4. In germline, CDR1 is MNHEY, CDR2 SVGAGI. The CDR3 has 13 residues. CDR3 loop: CASSYQGAFGYTF. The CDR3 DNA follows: TGTGCCAGCAGTTATCAGGGGGCTTTTGGCTACACCTTC.

The CDR3 spells CSVTTGGAKNIQYF. The DNA for the CDR3 is TGCAGCGTTACCACTGGGGGGGCCAAAAACATTCAGTACTTC. The V and J genes are TRBV29-1 and TRBJ2-4, with a tentative D call TRBD2 (6 bases). The length of the CDR3 is 14 residues. Trimming cost V 5 bases and J 1 base, with 12 bases left between them. The V gene's germline CDR1 is SQVTM and CDR2 ANQGSEA.

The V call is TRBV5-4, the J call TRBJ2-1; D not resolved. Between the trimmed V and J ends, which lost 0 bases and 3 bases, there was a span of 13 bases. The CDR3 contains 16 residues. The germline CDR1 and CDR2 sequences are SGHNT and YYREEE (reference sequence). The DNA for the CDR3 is TGTGCCAGCAGCTTGGGGCCGGGCAATATCTACAATGAGCAGTTCTTC. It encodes CASSLGPGNIYNEQFF.

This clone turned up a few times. This chain's CDR3 is CASSEAFF. CDR3 bases: TGCGCCAGCAGTGAAGCTTTCTTT. V usage is TRBV10-1 and J usage is TRBJ1-1; no firm D call. Germline V gene lookup returns CDR1 WNHNN and CDR2 SYGVQD (reference sequence). With 3 bases removed from V and 10 bases from J, the gap between germline ends came to 0 bases. There are 8 residues in the CDR3.

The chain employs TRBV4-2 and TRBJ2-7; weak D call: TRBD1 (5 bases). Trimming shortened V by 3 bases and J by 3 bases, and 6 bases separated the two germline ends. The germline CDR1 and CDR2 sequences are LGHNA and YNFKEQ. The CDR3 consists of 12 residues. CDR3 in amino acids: CASSHDSYEQYF. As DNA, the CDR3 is TGTGCCAGCAGCCACGACAGCTACGAGCAGTACTTC.

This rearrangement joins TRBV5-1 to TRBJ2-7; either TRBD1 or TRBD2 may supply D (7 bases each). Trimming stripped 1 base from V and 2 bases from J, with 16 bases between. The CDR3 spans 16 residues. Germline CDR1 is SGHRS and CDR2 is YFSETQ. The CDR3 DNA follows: TGCGCCAGCAGCTTGCGGCTTTCAGGGGGGGCCTACGAGCAGTACTTC. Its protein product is CASSLRLSGGAYEQYF.

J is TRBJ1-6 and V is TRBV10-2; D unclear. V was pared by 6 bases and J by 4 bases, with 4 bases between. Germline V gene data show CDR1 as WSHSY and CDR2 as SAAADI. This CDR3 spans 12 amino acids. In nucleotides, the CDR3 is TGCGCCAGCAGGGGATATAATTCACCCCTCCACTTT. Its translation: CASRGYNSPLHF.

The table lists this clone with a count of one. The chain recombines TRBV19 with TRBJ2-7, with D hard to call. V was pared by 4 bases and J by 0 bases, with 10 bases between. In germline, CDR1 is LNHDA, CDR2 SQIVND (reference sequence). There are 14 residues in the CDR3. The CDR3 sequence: CASSTRPSSYEQYF. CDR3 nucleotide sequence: TGTGCCAGTAGTACCCGCCCGAGCTCCTACGAGCAGTACTTC.

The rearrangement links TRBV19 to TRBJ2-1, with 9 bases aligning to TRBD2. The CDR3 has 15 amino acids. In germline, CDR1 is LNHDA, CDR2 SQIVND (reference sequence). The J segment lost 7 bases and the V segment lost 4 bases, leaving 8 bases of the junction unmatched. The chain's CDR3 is CASSRSGGLQNEQFF. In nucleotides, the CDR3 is TGTGCCAGTAGTAGAAGCGGGGGGCTCCAGAATGAGCAGTTCTTC.

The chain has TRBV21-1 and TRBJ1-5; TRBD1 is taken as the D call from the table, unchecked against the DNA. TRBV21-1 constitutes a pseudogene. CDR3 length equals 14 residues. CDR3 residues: CASSKTGGNQPQHF. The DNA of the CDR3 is TGTGCCAGCAGCAAAACAGGGGGCAATCAGCCCCAGCATTTT.

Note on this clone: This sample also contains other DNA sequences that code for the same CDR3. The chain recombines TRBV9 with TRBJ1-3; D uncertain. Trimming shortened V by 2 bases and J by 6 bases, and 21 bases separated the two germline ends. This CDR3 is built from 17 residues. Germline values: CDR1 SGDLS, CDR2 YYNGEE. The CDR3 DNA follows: TGTGCCAGCAGCGTTCTGGGAACCCCGGAATTTTCAAACACCATATATTTT. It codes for CASSVLGTPEFSNTIYF.

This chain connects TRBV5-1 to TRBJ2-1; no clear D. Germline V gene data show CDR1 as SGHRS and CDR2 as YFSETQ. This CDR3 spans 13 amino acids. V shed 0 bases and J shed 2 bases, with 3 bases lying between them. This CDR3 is CASSLATYNEQFF. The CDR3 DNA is TGCGCCAGCAGCTTGGCCACCTACAATGAGCAGTTCTTC.

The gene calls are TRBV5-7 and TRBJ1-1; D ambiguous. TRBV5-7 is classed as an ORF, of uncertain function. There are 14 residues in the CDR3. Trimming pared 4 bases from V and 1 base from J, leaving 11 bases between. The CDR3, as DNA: TGTGCCAGCAGCCCACCTACTAAGAACACTGAAGCTTTCTTT. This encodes CASSPPTKNTEAFF.

The CDR3 region is CASSYSSWDTQYF. The CDR3 bases are TGTGCCAGCAGTTACTCGAGCTGGGATACGCAGTATTTT. The chain employs TRBV6-5 and TRBJ2-3; D not certain. Looked up from germline, CDR1 is MNHEY and CDR2 is SVGAGI. V was pared by 0 bases and J by 6 bases, with 7 bases between. This CDR3 region has 13 residues.

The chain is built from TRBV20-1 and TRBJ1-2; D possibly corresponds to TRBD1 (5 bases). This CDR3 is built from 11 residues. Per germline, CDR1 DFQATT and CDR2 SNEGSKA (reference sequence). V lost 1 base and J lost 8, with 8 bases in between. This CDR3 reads CSARAGGGYTF. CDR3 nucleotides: TGCAGTGCTAGAGCCGGGGGGGGCTACACCTTC.

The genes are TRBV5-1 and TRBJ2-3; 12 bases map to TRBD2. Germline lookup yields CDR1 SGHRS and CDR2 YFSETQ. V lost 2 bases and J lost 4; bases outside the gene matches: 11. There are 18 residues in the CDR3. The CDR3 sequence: CASSFGLLAGGRADTQYF. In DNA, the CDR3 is TGCGCCAGCAGCTTTGGATTACTAGCGGGGGGCAGAGCAGATACGCAGTATTTT.

The CDR3 DNA is TGCGCCAGCAGCTTGGGGGACAGGGGTTACGAGCAGTACTTC. Translated: CASSLGDRGYEQYF. The chain has TRBV5-1 and TRBJ2-7; TRBD1 matches 10 bases. V shed 0 bases and J 4 bases; nucleotides not matched to a gene: 1. This CDR3 contains 14 residues. Germline-derived CDR1 and CDR2 are SGHRS and YFSETQ.

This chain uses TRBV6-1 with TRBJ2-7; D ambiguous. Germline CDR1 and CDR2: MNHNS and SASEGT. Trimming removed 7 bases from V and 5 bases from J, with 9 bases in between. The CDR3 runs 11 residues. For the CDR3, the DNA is TGTGCCAGCACCCTGTGGGACGAGCAGTACTTC. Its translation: CASTLWDEQYF.

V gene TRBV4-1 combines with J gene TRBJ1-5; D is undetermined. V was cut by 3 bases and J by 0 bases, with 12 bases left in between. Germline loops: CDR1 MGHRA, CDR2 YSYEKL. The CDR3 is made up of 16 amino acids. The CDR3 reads CASSHPVPLSNQPQHF. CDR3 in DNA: TGCGCCAGCAGCCACCCTGTCCCCCTTAGCAATCAGCCCCAGCATTTT.

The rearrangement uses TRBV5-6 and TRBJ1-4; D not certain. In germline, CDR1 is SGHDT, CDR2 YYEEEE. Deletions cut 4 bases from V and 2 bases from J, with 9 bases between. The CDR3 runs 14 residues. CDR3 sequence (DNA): TGTGCCAGCAGCAGGGTGGGGACTAATGAAAAACTGTTTTTT. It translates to CASSRVGTNEKLFF.

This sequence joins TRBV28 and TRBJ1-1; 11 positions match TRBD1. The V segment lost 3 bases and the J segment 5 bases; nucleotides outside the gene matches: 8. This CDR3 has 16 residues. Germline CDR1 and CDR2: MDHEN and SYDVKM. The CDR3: CASSLVGQGGETEAFF. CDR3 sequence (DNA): TGTGCCAGCAGTTTGGTGGGACAGGGGGGGGAAACTGAAGCTTTCTTT.

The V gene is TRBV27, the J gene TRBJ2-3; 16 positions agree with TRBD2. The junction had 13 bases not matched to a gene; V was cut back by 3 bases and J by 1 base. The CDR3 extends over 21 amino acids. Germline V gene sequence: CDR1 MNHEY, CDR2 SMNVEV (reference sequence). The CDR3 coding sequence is TGTGCCAGCAGTTTCTTTAGCCCTGCGGGACTAGCGGGGGGGGGCACAGATACGCAGTATTTT. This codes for CASSFFSPAGLAGGGTDTQYF.

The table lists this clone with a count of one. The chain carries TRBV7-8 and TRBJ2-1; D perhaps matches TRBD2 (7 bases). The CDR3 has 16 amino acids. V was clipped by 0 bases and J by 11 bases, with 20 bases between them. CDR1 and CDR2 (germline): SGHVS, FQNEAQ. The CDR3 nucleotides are TGTGCCAGCAGCTTAGCGACCGGGGCGGGGGCCGTGAAGCAGTTCTTC. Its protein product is CASSLATGAGAVKQFF. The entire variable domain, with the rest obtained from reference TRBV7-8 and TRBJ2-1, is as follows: GAGVSQSPRYKVAKRGQDVALRCDPISGHVSLFWYQQALGQGPEFLTYFQNEAQLDKSGLPSDRFFAERPEGSVSTLKIQRTQQEDSAVYLCASSLATGAGAVKQFFGPGTRLTVL.

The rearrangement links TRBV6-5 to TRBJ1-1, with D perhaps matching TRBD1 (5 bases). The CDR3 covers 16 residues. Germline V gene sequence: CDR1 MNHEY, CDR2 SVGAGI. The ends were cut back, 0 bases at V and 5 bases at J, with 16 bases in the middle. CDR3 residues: CASSYSNQGPGTEAFF. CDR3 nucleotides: TGTGCCAGCAGTTACTCGAACCAGGGCCCTGGGACTGAAGCTTTCTTT.

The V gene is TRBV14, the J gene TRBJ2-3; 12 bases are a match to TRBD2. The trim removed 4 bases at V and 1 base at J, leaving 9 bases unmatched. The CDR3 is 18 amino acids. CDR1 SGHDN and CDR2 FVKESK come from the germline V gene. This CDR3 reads CASSLGRTSGAGTDTQYF. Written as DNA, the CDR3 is TGTGCCAGCAGCCTCGGGAGGACTAGCGGGGCCGGCACAGATACGCAGTATTTT.

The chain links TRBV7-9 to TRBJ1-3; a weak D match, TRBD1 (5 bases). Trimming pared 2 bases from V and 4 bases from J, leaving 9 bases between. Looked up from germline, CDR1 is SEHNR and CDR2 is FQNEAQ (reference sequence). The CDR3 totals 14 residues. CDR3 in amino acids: CASSLQGRGNTIYF. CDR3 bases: TGTGCCAGCAGCTTACAGGGTAGGGGAAACACCATATATTTT.

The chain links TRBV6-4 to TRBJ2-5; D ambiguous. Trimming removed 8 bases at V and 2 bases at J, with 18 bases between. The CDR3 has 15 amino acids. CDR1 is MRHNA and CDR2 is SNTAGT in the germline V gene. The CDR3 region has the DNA TGTGCCAGCGCCGCGGCACGTCACCCACAAGAGACCCAGTACTTC. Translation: CASAAARHPQETQYF.